The entry that follows covers one T cell receptor (beta chain) sequence. The gene names here belong to mouse. The data are from a study of CD8+ T cells in alopecia areata. The authors sorted pooled cutaneous lymph node cells using CD4, CD8alpha, NKG2D, NKG2ACE and other markers. Sequencing templates came from extracted RNA that was reverse transcribed into cDNA. Here immunoSEQ multiplex PCR was the method, and the copy in TCRdb shows in-frame clones only, minus some. The specimen has 250,000 or so clones, none found just once. The TCR comes from a C3H/HeJ mouse with alopecia areata. The MHC haplotype of this mouse line is H2-k. Specimen: CD4+ T cells sorted from a lymph node.

CDR3 loop: CASSLDRGLDTQYF. Incomplete CDR3 DNA: TGTGCCAGCAGTCTTGACAGGGGGCTGGAC. This chain connects TRBV13-1 to TRBJ2-5; 10 positions match TRBD1. The read ends 4 residues shy of where the CDR3 ends; the end is completed using the germline J gene. Germline CDR1 is NSHNY and CDR2 is SYGAGN. This CDR3 region has 14 residues.